This T cell receptor beta chain originates from a study of cytomegalovirus exposure and HLA in healthy donors. Broader study findings: According to the study, roughly 160 TCR beta chains were cytomegalovirus-associated. More clonal expansion characterized HLA-associated TCR beta chains than equally common others in a later analysis. With later analysis, a missense DCLRE1C variant became linked to TCR beta V- and J-gene trimming.

Primers for the PCR totalled 60 Vbeta and 13 Jbeta. Assay: immunoSEQ multiplex PCR; the TCRdb copy retains only in-frame clones and omits some. The sample lists about 69,000 clones, under 85% occurring once. V was clipped by 5 bases and J by 1 base; unmatched bases: 1. This CDR3 has 13 residues. Germline CDR1 reads SNHLY; CDR2 reads FYNNEI. On this clone itself: What it binds is unknown.

The sequence was obtained from a woman between 55 and 75 years old in good health and CMV-seropositive. The genes are TRBV2 and TRBJ1-1, with 7 bases fitting TRBD1. Sequenced material: PBMCs. This CDR3 reads CASSRQGNTEAFF. CDR3 coding DNA: TGTGCCAGCAGTCGACAGGGGAACACTGAAGCTTTCTTT.